This TCR beta chain comes out of a study of T cells in Graves' hyperthyroidism and ophthalmopathy. Authors of the study amplified TCR beta CDR3 regions from RNA transcripts. TCR CDR3 underwent first-round RT-PCR with the HTBI primer set. TCRdb processed the multiplex PCR reads anew with MiXCR; each CDR3 protein has one entry. The sample carries a few hundred thousand distinct CDR3 sequences, around 14% recorded once. A patient was excluded if there was uncontrolled infection, other autoimmune disease, pregnancy or lactation. Study results and limitations: Blood also carried most thyroid clonotypes expanded above 0.001.

This clonotype has ten or more counts. No antigen is known for it. The sequencing sample was made of blood. The receptor's source is a woman between 25 and 40 years old with Graves' hyperthyroidism that later progressed to Graves' ophthalmopathy.

The CDR3 bases are TGCAGTGCTAGCGCGATAGGGGGAGGAAGCAATCAGCCCCAGCATTTT. This sequence encodes CSASAIGGGSNQPQHF. The chain joins TRBV20-1 to TRBJ1-5, with D perhaps TRBD1 (6 bases). The CDR3 is made up of 16 amino acids. Germline CDR1 reads DFQATT; CDR2 reads SNEGSKA (reference sequence). V was pared by 3 bases and J by 1 base, with 16 bases between.